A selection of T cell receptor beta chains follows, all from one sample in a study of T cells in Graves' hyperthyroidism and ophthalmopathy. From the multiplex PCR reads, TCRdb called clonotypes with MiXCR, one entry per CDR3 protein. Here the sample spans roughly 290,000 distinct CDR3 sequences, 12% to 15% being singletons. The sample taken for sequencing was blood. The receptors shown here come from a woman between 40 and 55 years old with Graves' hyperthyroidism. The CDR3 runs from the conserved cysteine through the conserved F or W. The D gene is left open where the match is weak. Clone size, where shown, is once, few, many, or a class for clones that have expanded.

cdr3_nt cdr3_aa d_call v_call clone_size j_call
TGCAGCGTTGAGGGTGGGGGCGAGTACAATGAGCAGTTCTTC CSVEGGGEYNEQFF - TRBV29-1 many TRBJ2-1
TGTGCCTACGGCGCCAATGAGCAGTTCTTC CAYGANEQFF - TRBV30 many TRBJ2-1
TGCAGTGCCCCACGACGGGACAGGTCTACAGATACGCAGTATTTT CSAPRRDRSTDTQYF TRBD1 TRBV20-1 many TRBJ2-3
TGCAGCGTTGAAGAGGGGAGGCAGTTCTTC CSVEEGRQFF - TRBV29-1 few TRBJ2-1
TGTGCCAGCAGCGGACAGGGAATCACTGAAGCTTTCTTT CASSGQGITEAFF TRBD1 TRBV7-9 many TRBJ1-1
TGTGCCAGCAGCCGACAGCCGCACCGTAACACCGGGGAGCTGTTTTTT CASSRQPHRNTGELFF - TRBV5-5 - TRBJ2-2
TGTGCCAGCAGCTTTGGGGGAACTGGAAACGCCATATATTTT CASSFGGTGNAIYF - TRBV5-6 once TRBJ1-3
TGTGCCAGCAGCGGAGGGGCGGGCAATGAGCAGTTCTTC CASSGGAGNEQFF - TRBV7-3 - TRBJ2-1
TGTGCCAGCAGCCCAACAACTAGCACAGATACGCAGTATTTT CASSPTTSTDTQYF - TRBV11-2 - TRBJ2-3
TGCAGCGTTGCCCCGAACGGAGTACTAGCCAAAAACATTCAGTACTTC CSVAPNGVLAKNIQYF - TRBV29-1 - TRBJ2-4
TGCAGTGCTACCTCAAGTCGGGGCTACACCTTC CSATSSRGYTF - TRBV20-1 many TRBJ1-2
TGTGCCACCCCGACTGGGAGGTTGAACACTGAAGCTTTCTTT CATPTGRLNTEAFF - TRBV5-8 many TRBJ1-1
TGTGCCAGCAGCTTACAGGGGGCGACGGGCGGGGAGCTGTTTTTT CASSLQGATGGELFF TRBD1 TRBV7-9 - TRBJ2-2
TGTGCCAGCAGTTTCTCTCTTCGGAATGGCTACACCTTC CASSFSLRNGYTF - TRBV12-3/TRBV12-4 - TRBJ1-2
TGTGCCAGTAGTAGGGGGACAGCTAGCAATCAGCCCCAGCATTTT CASSRGTASNQPQHF TRBD1 TRBV19 many TRBJ1-5
TGCGCCAGCAGCGTGGGGAACCTGGGGTACGAGCAGTACTTC CASSVGNLGYEQYF - TRBV5-1 many TRBJ2-7
TGTGCCAGCAGGCTGACAGGACCCTATGGCTACACCTTC CASRLTGPYGYTF - TRBV12-3/TRBV12-4 many TRBJ1-2
TGTGCCAGCTCACGTCGCAGGGACTTCATGAACACTGAAGCTTTCTTT CASSRRRDFMNTEAFF - TRBV18 few TRBJ1-1
TGTGCCAGCAGTTCGCATCATCGGGGGGCGATAGGTGGCTACACCTTC CASSSHHRGAIGGYTF - TRBV6-5 - TRBJ1-2
TGTGCCAGCAGCTTATCCCCGCTGCAACTCGGAAACACCATATATTTT CASSLSPLQLGNTIYF - TRBV11-2 many TRBJ1-3
TGTGCCAGCAGCCTACGGACAGCTAACACTGAAGCTTTCTTT CASSLRTANTEAFF - TRBV28 many TRBJ1-1
TGTGCCAAGGACAAATACAATGAGCAGTTCTTC CAKDKYNEQFF - TRBV2 few TRBJ2-1
TGTGCCATCAGTTCCATCACAGGGACTGATGGCTACACCTTC CAISSITGTDGYTF - TRBV10-3 - TRBJ1-2
TGTGCCAGCACCTACCCCCCCCGGGGAGAGACCCAGTACTTC CASTYPPRGETQYF - TRBV7-2 many TRBJ2-5
TGTGCCACCAGTGATGGAGGGTGGTCTTTCTTT CATSDGGWSFF - TRBV24-1 many TRBJ1-1
TGTGCCAGCAGCTTGGTTCTCGATGCGGGAGGGTTTGCCAATGAGCAGTTCTTC CASSLVLDAGGFANEQFF TRBD2 TRBV5-5 few TRBJ2-1
TGCGCCAGCAGCTTGGTGCTAGCGGGAGCGGACGAGCAGTACTTC CASSLVLAGADEQYF TRBD2 TRBV5-1 many TRBJ2-7
TGTGCCAGCAGTTACAGCGAGACTGGAAACACCATATATTTT CASSYSETGNTIYF - TRBV6-5 many TRBJ1-3
TGTGCCAGCAGTGTCGGGACTTTTCAGCCCCAGCATTTT CASSVGTFQPQHF - TRBV2 many TRBJ1-5
TGTGCCAGCAGCCACGGCGGACAGCCAGTCACAGATACGCAGTATTTT CASSHGGQPVTDTQYF - TRBV14 - TRBJ2-3
TGTGCCAGCAGTAAACAGTGGGATGAGCAGTTCTTC CASSKQWDEQFF - TRBV6-1 - TRBJ2-1
TGTGCCAGCAGCTTGAGGGGGGGCCAGGGGGCAACTGAAGCTTTCTTT CASSLRGGQGATEAFF TRBD1 TRBV11-2 many TRBJ1-1
TGTGCCAGCAGTTACACCCCAGCCTATGGCTACACCTTC CASSYTPAYGYTF - TRBV6-5 many TRBJ1-2
TGTGCCAGCAGTTTAGACCTCGCCAGAAAGTCCGGGGAGCTGTTTTTT CASSLDLARKSGELFF - TRBV12-3/TRBV12-4 - TRBJ2-2
TGTGCCAGCAGCTTAGTTGTAGAGGGCGAGCAGTACTTC CASSLVVEGEQYF - TRBV7-2 many TRBJ2-7
TGTGCCAGCAGCTTCCGACTAGCGGGAAGTTCCTACGAGCAGTACTTC CASSFRLAGSSYEQYF TRBD2 TRBV7-2 many TRBJ2-7
TGTGCCAGCAGCGTAAGCAGCCAAGAGGCCCAGTACTTC CASSVSSQEAQYF - TRBV9 few TRBJ2-5
TGTGCCAGCAGCTTGGAGGGACCCCTCGAGCAGTACTTC CASSLEGPLEQYF - TRBV5-4 - TRBJ2-7
TGTGCCAGTAGTAGGGTAGGGCTGGACACTGAAGCTTTCTTT CASSRVGLDTEAFF - TRBV19 many TRBJ1-1
TGTGCCAGCAGCTTAACGCTGAACACTGAAGCTTTCTTT CASSLTLNTEAFF - TRBV7-8 many TRBJ1-1
TGTGCCAGCAGTACTAGCGGTGGGAGACCCGAGCAGTACTTC CASSTSGGRPEQYF TRBD2 TRBV28 - TRBJ2-7
TGTGCCAGCAGTTATGTTACCGGGGAGCTGTTTTTT CASSYVTGELFF - TRBV6-2/TRBV6-3 few TRBJ2-2
TGTGCCAGCAAAAGGGGCTATGGCTACACCTTC CASKRGYGYTF - TRBV6-1 many TRBJ1-2
TGCAGTGCTAAAAAGGGAGGGGTCAACACTGAAGCTTTCTTT CSAKKGGVNTEAFF - TRBV20-1 many TRBJ1-1
TGTGCCAGTAGTCCCGGACTGGGCTTTGAGGAGCAGTACTTC CASSPGLGFEEQYF - TRBV19 - TRBJ2-7
TGTGCCAGCAGTGCACCCCCCCGCTCTGGGGCCAACGTCCTGACTTTC CASSAPPRSGANVLTF - TRBV28 few TRBJ2-6
TGTGCCAGTAGTATCGGGGAGGGTACTGACCCCAATCAGCCCCAGCATTTT CASSIGEGTDPNQPQHF - TRBV19 - TRBJ1-5
TGTGCCAGCAGCCCCAAGACAGGGTTGGGTAGCAATCAGCCCCAGCATTTT CASSPKTGLGSNQPQHF TRBD1 TRBV3-1 many TRBJ1-5
TGCAGTGCTAGAGTCTGGGCGGATCAGCCCCAGCATTTT CSARVWADQPQHF - TRBV20-1 many TRBJ1-5
TGTGCCAGCAGCTTTTCCCCCCGGACAGCCCCGGACGACTATGGCTACACCTTC CASSFSPRTAPDDYGYTF - TRBV11-2 many TRBJ1-2
TGTGCCAGCAGTTTAGACGGACAGGCCTACACTGAAGCTTTCTTT CASSLDGQAYTEAFF TRBD1 TRBV27 many TRBJ1-1
TGTGCCAGCACTTTATCGTGGGAAACCACAGATACGCAGTATTTT CASTLSWETTDTQYF - TRBV2 many TRBJ2-3
TGTGCCACCAGCAGTGACAGGGTGAGAGTAAATGAAAAACTGTTTTTT CATSSDRVRVNEKLFF TRBD1 TRBV15 many TRBJ1-4